Sequencing of this T cell receptor (beta chain) was carried out in a study of blood T cell repertoires in COVID-19. Study-wide background: Samples came from the United States, Italy and Spain, spanning acute and convalescent COVID-19. In each case, the material was cDNA or gDNA derived from T cells, B-cell-depleted T cells, or PBMCs.

Some clones are missing from TCRdb's copy, which holds only in-frame ones; the method was immunoSEQ multiplex PCR. Here the sample spans about 300,000 clones, roughly nine tenths being singletons. Germline CDR1 reads LGHDT; CDR2 reads YNNKEL (reference sequence). CDR3 length: 12 amino acids. The ends were cut back, 2 bases at V and 6 bases at J, with 6 bases in the middle. Remarks on this clone: Other DNA sequences in this specimen translate into the identical CDR3.

All enrollees were roughly 18 to 95 years old and from 24 US areas. No more than 2 weeks before study entry, exposed participants had met a case of COVID-19. The sequence was collected from a woman between 50 and 59 years old who had been exposed to COVID-19. Sequencing was carried out using PBMCs or T cells enriched from blood (not recorded which). The chain combines TRBV3-1 (or the pseudogene TRBV3-2) with TRBJ2-3; TRBD2 is a possible D gene (5 bases). The CDR3 region has the DNA TGTGCCAGCAGCCAAATAGCGGATACGCAGTATTTT. Its protein product is CASSQIADTQYF.